The entry that follows covers one TCR beta chain sequence. The sample holds one count of this clonotype. This receptor's antigen is unknown. It may be a read error: a sequence one base away is much more abundant. Library method: multiplex PCR. The reads were generated on an Illumina HiSeq 2500. TCRbeta libraries were constructed through three rounds of nested PCR with primers (Table S4) according to protocols adapted from ARM-PCR. Before sequencing, PCR products of 200-500 bp were excised from the gel and purified with the QIAquick gel extraction kit. As for how the authors treated the data: Reads were cleaned using Trimmomatic, were merged into complete CDR3 sequences using FLASH, and were assigned to V(D)J germline segments using MiTCR. Clonal diversity was computed as the inverse Simpson's index with VDJtools. In-frame sequences without a premature stop codon were defined as productive reads. TCRdb passed the public sequencing reads through fastp at Q25 and MiXCR, retaining productive beta sequences. One record per CDR3 amino acid sequence lists the most common genes and DNA. TCRdb, not the authors, supplied the V and J calls. This sample comprises over 100,000 distinct CDR3 sequences, about 64% of them detected only once. In total, the top ten clones hold roughly 19% of the sample.

These data originate in a study of tumor and adjacent non-tumor tissue in lung cancer (dated by TCRdb to the late 2010s). For context, the study as a whole: The cohort included around twelve adenocarcinoma, 2 squamous cell carcinoma and 1 small cell lung cancer patients. Among the approximately 15 patients, ages ranged from roughly 31 to 85 years, roughly ten were men and 5 were women, and disease was TNM stage I to III. Sequencing generated a total of 125,075,908 productive TCRbeta reads, averaging approximately 3.8 million reads per sample. Using bulk TCRbeta repertoires from over twelve lung cancer patients, the study set lung tumor tissue side by side with matched distant non-tumor lung tissue. For each patient, one tumor sample and one normal lung sample were taken, giving about 31 paired specimens that underwent TCRbeta CDR3 sequencing. The research as a whole found: The cohort had only around 15 patients, and the authors noted that larger samples and more detailed clinical data are needed. The sequencing platform is not named in the methods, and unique molecular identifiers are not mentioned. Tumor tissue showed significantly greater TCR diversity (inverse Simpson) than normal lung tissue (approximately 400 vs 170, P = 0.0075, Mann-Whitney U test). Peripheral blood was not sequenced, so blood TCRbeta repertoires were not examined in the lung cancer patients of the study. The top 100 clones made up a significantly larger cumulative share of the repertoire in normal lung than in tumor tissue. Younger patients had significantly higher TCR diversity, and higher tumor TCR diversity was associated with shorter overall and disease-free survival.

RNA was extracted from bulk unsorted tissue and checked for quality with a NanoDrop ND-1000 and an Agilent 2100. The normal lung samples consisted of distant non-tumor tissue collected more than 3 cm from the tumor edge. The donors were newly diagnosed lung cancer patients admitted for thoracic surgery in China from August to November 2014 who had not received prior chemotherapy. Patients with previous radiotherapy or chemotherapy, or with another concurrent cancer, were excluded from the study. Surgical tissue pieces of about 1-2.1 cm3 were preserved in RNAlater solution and stored at -80 °C until use. The germline V gene provides CDR1 MNHNS and CDR2 SASEGT. At the junction V is shortened by 4 bases and J by 11 bases, with 15 bases in between. The cysteine opens and the phenylalanine closes a CDR3 of 13 amino acids. CDR3 DNA is the only sequence kept; it has 39 bases, read in frame from the first base.

Recombination connected TRBV6-1 to TRBJ2-4, with TRBD2 tentatively as D gene (5 bases match). The sequence came from a man aged 60-69 years with non-small cell lung cancer. The sample taken for sequencing was distant non-tumor lung tissue. The DNA reads as follows: TGTGCCAGCAGTGCGAGAGACGGGAACTTTCAGTACTTC. Translated, this gives CASSARDGNFQYF.